This T cell receptor beta chain was profiled in a study of beta chain features in type 1 diabetes. Whole-study findings and limits: Type 1 diabetes patients had TCRB CDR3s that were shorter (moderately but significantly so) in all four CD4+ subsets.

This CDR3 is built from 14 residues. Germline V gene data show CDR1 as MDHEN and CDR2 as SYDVKM. The ends were cut back, 5 bases at V and 3 bases at J, with 13 bases in the middle. This clone occurred a few times. Its antigen is not known. Of the isolated RNA, all was reverse transcribed, and so the sequenced material was expressed TCRB transcripts. Clones were read by immunoSEQ multiplex PCR, and TCRdb kept only the in-frame ones, dropping some. The sample records a few hundred thousand clones, roughly 14% being singletons. Source material: naive CD4+ T cells from blood. This TCR was sampled from a woman in her late teens or twenties with type 1 diabetes. V usage is TRBV28 and J usage is TRBJ2-5, with D possibly matching TRBD1 (5 bases). CDR3 amino acids: CASSPQGTEETQYF. DNA for the CDR3: TGTGCCAGCAGTCCCCAGGGTACAGAAGAGACCCAGTACTTC. The variable domain in full, with the rest retrieved from reference TRBV28 and TRBJ2-5, is DVKVTQSSRYLVKRTGEKVFLECVQDMDHENMFWYRQDPGLGLRLIYFSYDVKMKEKGDIPEGYSVSREKKERFSLILESASTNQTSMYLCASSPQGTEETQYFGPGTRLLVL.